This T cell receptor beta chain was sequenced in a study of blood T cell repertoires in COVID-19. The CDR3 is made up of 17 amino acids. Germline V gene data show CDR1 as SGHNT and CDR2 as YENEEA. Trimming pared 4 bases from V and 1 base from J, leaving 17 bases between. The assay was immunoSEQ multiplex PCR, and TCRdb's table has in-frame clones only and misses some. The sample has fewer than 250,000 clones; 83% are singletons. All enrollees were roughly 18 to 90 years old and from fewer than 25 US areas. Participants' own reports of clinical history determined their cohort assignment. A COVID-19 case had been met by exposed participants during the 2 weeks before study entry.

This TCR was sampled from a middle-aged woman who had been exposed to COVID-19. V and J are TRBV11-3 and TRBJ2-1; a possible D gene is TRBD2 (7 bases). The sequenced sample consisted of PBMCs or T cells enriched from blood (not recorded which). CDR3: CASSSEQGGQSYNEQFF. The CDR3 DNA reads TGTGCCAGCAGCTCAGAACAGGGAGGGCAATCCTACAATGAGCAGTTCTTC.